This T cell receptor beta chain is from a study of siplizumab effects on memory and regulatory T cells (dated by TCRdb to the late 2010s). About the study as a whole: The study looked at the effect of siplizumab, an anti-CD2 antibody, on alloreactive T-cell subsets in allogeneic mixed lymphocyte reactions made from human PBMCs. Study-wide conclusions, independent of this receptor: Siplizumab significantly reduced the cumulative frequency of alloreactive sequences traceable to unstimulated CD4+ memory T cells. A naive or memory phenotype could not be assigned to roughly 80-96% of proliferating CD4+ or CD8+ clones. Sequences below about 10^-5 frequency were poorly captured, so only a minor fraction of alloreactive clones could be mapped to unstimulated subsets. In reactions with siplizumab, an average of approximately 69% of mappable alloreactive CD4+ clones were Treg-derived, compared with about 27% in control reactions. Unstimulated naive T cells appeared to be more diverse than memory T cells, and naive cells seemed to make a substantial contribution to the alloresponse. The suppressive function of proliferating Tregs from siplizumab cultures was not functionally confirmed.

Per the germline V gene, SGDLS is the CDR1 and YYNGEE is the CDR2. Spanning cysteine to phenylalanine, the CDR3 consists of 14 amino acids. Only CDR3 DNA is held: 42 bases, read in frame from base 1. Trimming removed 4 bases from V and 7 bases from J; the gene matches leave 2 bases unexplained. Comment on this clone: Its antigen specificity is not known. No clone much larger than this one lies a single base away; base qualities are absent.

The library relied on the immunoSEQ multiplex PCR assay. Some 100,000 TCR templates per sample were assayed by the deep sequencing platform. Genomic DNA extracted from sorted T cells was used for TCRbeta CDR3 sequencing. Per the source publication's procedure: The R programming language was used for clonal analysis of TCRbeta CDR3 data. Alloreactive CD4+ and CD8+ clones were identified by comparing unstimulated samples to CFSE-low samples taken after the reaction. Alloreactive CD4+ clones were assigned to regulatory or non-regulatory origin by matching sequences to sorted unstimulated Treg and non-Treg repertoires. In its TCRdb copy, this immuneACCESS table keeps in-frame sequences only and misses some clones. Where compared with another copy, unresolved V genes explain less than half of these, and the others have no known cause. The DNA gave D and trimming, while V, J and clone size come from that table. Counted in this sample were 95,000 to 100,000 clones; nearly 95% of them appeared once. Around 13% of the sample is in the top ten clones.

Sorted unstimulated T cells and proliferating T cells recovered from mixed lymphocyte reactions underwent TCRbeta CDR3 sequencing. Fresh whole blood from approximately ten HLA-typed healthy donors was used to isolate PBMCs. To map where alloreactive clones came from, unstimulated CD4+ non-regulatory T cells were FACS-sorted. The clonotype comes from a human donor in good health. The chain uses TRBV9 and TRBJ2-1, and TRBD2 aligns with 13 junction nucleotides. Sequences were obtained from non-Treg CD4+ T cells sorted from blood. The cell subset or site label for this specimen denotes: FACS-sorted unstimulated CD4+ non-regulatory T cells. The DNA is as follows: TGTGCCAGCAGCCCGGGACTAGCGGGGAATGAGCAGTTCTTC. Its translation reads: CASSPGLAGNEQFF.